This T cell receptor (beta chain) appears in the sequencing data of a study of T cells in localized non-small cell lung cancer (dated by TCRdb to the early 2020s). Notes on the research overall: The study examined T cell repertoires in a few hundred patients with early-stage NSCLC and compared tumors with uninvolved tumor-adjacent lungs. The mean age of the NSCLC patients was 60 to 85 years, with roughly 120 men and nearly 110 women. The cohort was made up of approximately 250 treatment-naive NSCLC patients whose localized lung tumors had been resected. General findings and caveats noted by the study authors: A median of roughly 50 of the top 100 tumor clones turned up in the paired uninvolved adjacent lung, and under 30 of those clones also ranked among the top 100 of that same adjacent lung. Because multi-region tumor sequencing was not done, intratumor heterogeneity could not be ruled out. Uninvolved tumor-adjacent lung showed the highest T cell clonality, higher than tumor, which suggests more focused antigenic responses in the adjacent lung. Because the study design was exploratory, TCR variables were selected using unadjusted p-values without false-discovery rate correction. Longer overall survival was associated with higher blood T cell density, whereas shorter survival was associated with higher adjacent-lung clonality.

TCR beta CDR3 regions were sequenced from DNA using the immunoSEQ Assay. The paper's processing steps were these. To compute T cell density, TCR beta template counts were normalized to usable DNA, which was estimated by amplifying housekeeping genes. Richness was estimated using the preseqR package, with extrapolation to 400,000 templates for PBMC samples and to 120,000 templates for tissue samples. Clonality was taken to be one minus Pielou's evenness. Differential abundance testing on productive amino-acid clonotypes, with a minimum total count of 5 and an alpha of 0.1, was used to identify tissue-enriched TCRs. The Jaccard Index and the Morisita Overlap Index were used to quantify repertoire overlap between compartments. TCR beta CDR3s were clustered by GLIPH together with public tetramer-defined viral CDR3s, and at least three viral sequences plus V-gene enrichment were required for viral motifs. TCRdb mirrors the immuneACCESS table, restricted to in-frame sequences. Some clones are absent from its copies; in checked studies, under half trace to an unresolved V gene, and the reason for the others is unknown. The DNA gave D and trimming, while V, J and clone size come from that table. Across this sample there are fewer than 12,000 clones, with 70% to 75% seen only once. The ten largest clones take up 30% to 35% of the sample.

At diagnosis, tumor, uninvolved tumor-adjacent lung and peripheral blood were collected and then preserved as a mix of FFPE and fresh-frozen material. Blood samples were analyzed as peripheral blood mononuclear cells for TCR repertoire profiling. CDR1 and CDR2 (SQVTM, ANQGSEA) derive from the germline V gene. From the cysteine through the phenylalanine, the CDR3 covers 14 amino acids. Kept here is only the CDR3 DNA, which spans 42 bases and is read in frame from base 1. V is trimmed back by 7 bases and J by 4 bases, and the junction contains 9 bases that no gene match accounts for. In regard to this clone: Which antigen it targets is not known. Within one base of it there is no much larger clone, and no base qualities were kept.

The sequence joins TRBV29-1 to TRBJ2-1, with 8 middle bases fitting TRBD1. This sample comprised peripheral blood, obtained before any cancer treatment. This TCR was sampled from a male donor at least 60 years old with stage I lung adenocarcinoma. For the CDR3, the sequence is CSGLTGVHYNEQFF. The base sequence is TGCAGCGGATTGACAGGGGTCCATTACAATGAGCAGTTCTTC.